This TCR beta chain is drawn from a study of beta chain features in type 1 diabetes. Study-wide results and limits: A moderate, significant TCRB CDR3 shortening appeared in type 1 diabetes across four CD4+ subsets.

In this sample, this clone turned up a few times. Its antigen remains unidentified. Each population that was sorted was more than 98% pure. Every isolated RNA sample was fully reverse transcribed, so sequencing captured expressed TCRB transcripts. Data came from immunoSEQ multiplex PCR; TCRdb stores just in-frame clones and leaves some out. The sample includes roughly 160,000 clones, around 8.3% of them seen just once. The source is a woman in her late teens or twenties with type 1 diabetes. Sequencing input: central memory CD4+ T cells from blood.

The CDR3 spells CASSSGSYGNQPQHF. CDR3 nucleotides: TGTGCCAGCAGTTCGGGAAGTTACGGCAATCAGCCCCAGCATTTT. The J gene is TRBJ1-5, the V gene TRBV6-5; D unclear. The length of the CDR3 is 15 residues. V dropped 4 bases and J dropped 2 bases, with 12 bases sitting between them. Germline V CDR1 and CDR2: MNHEY, SVGAGI.